This is a list of T cell receptor beta chains from one sample in a study of blood T cells in healthy people across ages. One entry per CDR3 protein results from TCRdb running MiXCR on the 5' RACE reads. The sample has more than 1 million distinct CDR3 sequences; under 55% are singletons. The sequenced sample was blood. The receptors stem from a woman in her sixties in good health. Both conserved end residues are part of each CDR3. D genes are given only for firm matches. Some rows mark clone size as missing; the rest say once, few, many or name a class of expanded clone.

TGTGCCAGCAGCCCGCGTAGCGGGAGGGCGGAGACCCAGTACTTC	CASSPRSGRAETQYF	TRBJ2-5	TRBV7-8	many	TRBD2
TGCGCCAGCAGCCCCGTCGGTGCGACTGAAGCTTTCTTT	CASSPVGATEAFF	TRBJ1-1	TRBV9	NA	NA
TGTGCCAGCAGCTTATCTTCCTTTGGGACAGGGGGCCGGAACGAGCAGTACTTC	CASSLSSFGTGGRNEQYF	TRBJ2-7	TRBV11-2	NA	TRBD1
TGCAGCGTTGTGGGCTCAGGGGGCGCCGAGCAGTTCTTC	CSVVGSGGAEQFF	TRBJ2-1	TRBV29-1	NA	TRBD1
TGTGCCACCAGCAGAGATCTGGGGGGGACAGGGATGATTGGGACCCAGTACTTC	CATSRDLGGTGMIGTQYF	TRBJ2-5	TRBV15	few	TRBD1
TGTGCCAGCAGCAATGGAGGCGGGAGGGATTACTACGAGCAGTACTTC	CASSNGGGRDYYEQYF	TRBJ2-7	TRBV7-9	few	TRBD2
TGCGCCAGCAGCTGGGGACAGTCGAACACTGAAGCTTTCTTT	CASSWGQSNTEAFF	TRBJ1-1	TRBV5-1	NA	TRBD1
TGTGCCAGCAGTTTATGGCCCAATGAGCAGTTCTTC	CASSLWPNEQFF	TRBJ2-1	TRBV27	NA	NA
TGCAGCGTTGAACAAGGAGAGGGGACAGATACGCAGTATTTT	CSVEQGEGTDTQYF	TRBJ2-3	TRBV29-1	NA	NA
TGTGCCGGCAGCCCGGTAGCGGAGTCCTACGAGCAGTACTTC	CAGSPVAESYEQYF	TRBJ2-7	TRBV7-8	NA	NA
TGCAGTGCTGTAGCGGGCAGCTCCTACGAGCAGTACTTC	CSAVAGSSYEQYF	TRBJ2-7	TRBV20-1	few	TRBD2
TGCGCCAGCAGCCAACAGGACAGGGGAGGTGAGCAGTTCTTC	CASSQQDRGGEQFF	TRBJ2-1	TRBV4-1	few	TRBD1
TGTGCCAGCAGCGCCGGGACAGGGGGCAACGAGCAGTACTTC	CASSAGTGGNEQYF	TRBJ2-7	TRBV9	NA	TRBD1
TGTGCCAGCAGTTCGAGGGGGACTAGCGGGAGGAAGTATTTT	CASSSRGTSGRKYF	TRBJ2-3	TRBV28	NA	TRBD2
TGTGCCAGCAGCGTGGGACTTGGGCAGCCCCAGCATTTT	CASSVGLGQPQHF	TRBJ1-5	TRBV7-2	NA	NA
TGTGCCATCAGTGCGTTGGGCGGGAGCGTCGGGACAGATACGCAGTATTTT	CAISALGGSVGTDTQYF	TRBJ2-3	TRBV10-3	NA	TRBD2
TGCGCCAGCAGCTCGTCTGCCGTGTACCAAGAGACCCAGTACTTC	CASSSSAVYQETQYF	TRBJ2-5	TRBV5-1	few	NA
TGTGCCAGCAGTGACTCTAAGGGAGCCTATGGCTACACCTTC	CASSDSKGAYGYTF	TRBJ1-2	TRBV6-4	NA	NA
TGTGCCACCAGCTCGAGCGGGAGATACGAGCAGTACTTC	CATSSSGRYEQYF	TRBJ2-7	TRBV15	many	TRBD2